The clone carrying this TCR beta chain was counted only a few times. Its target is not known. This entry belongs to a study of T-cell memory formation after mild COVID-19. TCRdb re-analysed the 5' RACE reads in MiXCR, keeping a single row per CDR3 protein. Of about 210,000 distinct CDR3 sequences listed, under 12% were seen once; the top ten hold just over 3%. Overall study results and limits: Clones that contracted clustered mainly in CM and EM if CD4+ and in EMRA if CD8+.

Germline V lookup: CDR1 SGHTA, CDR2 FQGNSA. CDR3 length equals 12 residues. V was cut by 6 bases and J by 6 bases, with 9 bases left in between. The sample consisted of PBMCs or a T cell subset sorted from them (not recorded which). The chain has TRBV7-2 and TRBJ2-1; D call uncertain. The source is a man aged 18 to 29 who had mild COVID-19 (a few samples of this study predate the infection). Cell type and time point are not known. The CDR3 is CASRGPGNEQFF. Written as DNA, the CDR3 is TGTGCCAGCAGGGGCCCGGGCAATGAGCAGTTCTTC. The variable domain in full, completed from reference TRBV7-2 and TRBJ2-1, reads GAGVSQSPSNKVTEKGKDVELRCDPISGHTALYWYRQSLGQGLEFLIYFQGNSAPDKSGLPSDRFSAERTGGSVSTLTIQRTQQEDSAVYLCASRGPGNEQFFGPGTRLTVL.